A selection of T cell receptor beta chains follows, all from one sample in a study of CD8 T cells in ankylosing spondylitis. MiXCR was run by TCRdb on the 5' RACE reads, yielding one entry per CDR3 protein. The sample lists around 210,000 distinct CDR3 sequences, around 8% occurring once. The sequencing sample was made of blood, either unsorted or a sorted T cell fraction (not recorded which). Every receptor here comes from a female donor with ankylosing spondylitis or in good health (not recorded which). The CDR3 runs from the conserved cysteine through the conserved F or W. The D gene is left open where the match is weak. Clone size appears in some rows only: once, few, many, or a class for an expanded clone.

V	J	size	D	CDR3	DNA
TRBV18	TRBJ1-1	many	NA	CASSPYATFTEAFF	TGTGCCAGCTCACCTTACGCCACATTTACTGAAGCTTTCTTT
TRBV18	TRBJ1-2	many	NA	CASSHQDTYGYTF	TGTGCCAGCTCACACCAGGATACTTATGGCTACACCTTC
TRBV7-6	TRBJ1-3	NA	TRBD1	CASRGQGNTIYF	TGTGCCAGCAGGGGACAGGGAAACACCATATATTTT
TRBV19	TRBJ1-1	many	TRBD1	CASSTGQRYTEAFF	TGTGCCAGTAGCACGGGACAGCGTTACACTGAAGCTTTCTTT
TRBV29-1	TRBJ2-1	many	NA	CSAPDFHNEQFF	TGCAGCGCTCCGGACTTTCACAATGAGCAGTTCTTC
TRBV7-9	TRBJ1-1	few	NA	CASSSWATEAFF	TGTGCCAGCAGCTCTTGGGCCACTGAAGCTTTCTTT
TRBV7-8	TRBJ2-1	many	NA	CASSAGPWGSEVDYNEQFF	TGTGCCAGCAGCGCCGGGCCCTGGGGGTCCGAAGTAGATTACAATGAGCAGTTCTTC
TRBV7-2	TRBJ2-3	NA	NA	CATTPISGPPGDTQYF	TGTGCCACCACCCCCATTTCTGGGCCCCCTGGTGATACGCAGTATTTT
TRBV3-1	TRBJ2-1	many	TRBD2	CASSQGSGSSLSYNEQFF	TGTGCCAGCAGCCAGGGTAGCGGGAGTTCTTTATCCTACAATGAGCAGTTCTTC
TRBV7-6	TRBJ2-7	few	TRBD1	CASSLRQGASEQYF	TGTGCCAGCAGCCTGAGACAGGGGGCGAGTGAGCAGTACTTC
TRBV9	TRBJ2-1	many	TRBD2	CASSVESGRGEDEQFF	TGTGCCAGCAGCGTAGAAAGCGGGAGGGGTGAGGATGAGCAGTTCTTC
TRBV3-1	TRBJ1-3	many	NA	CASSQGGGSLHTIYF	TGTGCCAGCAGCCAAGGGGGGGGAAGTCTCCACACCATATATTTT
TRBV7-7	TRBJ2-5	many	NA	CASSPSAAQETQYF	TGTGCCAGCAGCCCCAGTGCGGCCCAAGAGACCCAGTACTTC
TRBV7-6	TRBJ2-5	many	TRBD2	CASSKSPGLAVTGETQYF	TGTGCCAGCAGCAAATCCCCGGGACTAGCGGTAACGGGAGAGACCCAGTACTTC
TRBV12-5	TRBJ1-5	many	NA	CASGLAPPGVENQPQHF	TGTGCTAGTGGTTTGGCTCCACCGGGAGTTGAAAATCAGCCCCAGCATTTT
TRBV12-5	TRBJ2-1	few	TRBD1	CASAPKGGANNEQFF	TGTGCTAGTGCCCCCAAAGGGGGCGCGAACAATGAGCAGTTCTTC
TRBV30	TRBJ2-5	many	TRBD2	CAWSGVLAGVETQYF	TGTGCCTGGAGTGGGGTACTAGCGGGAGTAGAGACCCAGTACTTC
TRBV6-2/TRBV6-3	TRBJ2-3	many	TRBD2	CASSIRTSGVDTQYF	TGTGCCAGCAGTATCCGGACTAGCGGAGTTGATACGCAGTATTTT
TRBV6-2/TRBV6-3	TRBJ2-5	many	NA	CASSLSQLGETQYF	TGTGCCAGCAGTTTATCCCAGCTGGGAGAGACCCAGTACTTC
TRBV20-1	TRBJ2-3	many	NA	CSARSLDGGGDTQYF	TGCAGTGCTAGAAGTCTTGACGGCGGCGGAGATACGCAGTATTTT
TRBV12-3/TRBV12-4	TRBJ2-7	many	NA	CASSSRQSEQYF	TGTGCCAGCAGTTCCAGACAGAGCGAGCAGTACTTC
TRBV29-1	TRBJ2-7	many	NA	CSVSGSGWNYEQYF	TGCAGCGTATCAGGGTCAGGTTGGAACTACGAGCAGTACTTC
TRBV5-1	TRBJ2-1	many	TRBD2	CASSWGGDYGLDEQFF	TGCGCCAGCAGCTGGGGGGGGGACTATGGCCTAGATGAGCAGTTCTTC
TRBV6-2/TRBV6-3	TRBJ1-5	NA	TRBD1	CASRPTGEGNQPQHF	TGTGCCAGCAGACCAACAGGGGAGGGGAATCAGCCCCAGCATTTT
TRBV29-1	TRBJ1-1	many	NA	CSYMNTEAFF	TGCAGTTATATGAACACTGAAGCTTTCTTT
TRBV12-3/TRBV12-4	TRBJ2-1	NA	NA	CASSFLNEQFF	TGTGCCAGCAGTTTTCTGAATGAGCAGTTCTTC
TRBV18	TRBJ2-5	many	TRBD1	CASSSWDREGETQYF	TGTGCCAGCTCATCATGGGACAGGGAAGGGGAGACCCAGTACTTC